The present T cell receptor (beta chain) was sequenced within a study of T cells in Graves' hyperthyroidism and ophthalmopathy. This CDR3 contains 13 residues. Germline V gene lookup returns CDR1 SNHLY and CDR2 FYNNEI. Trimming removed 6 bases from V and 10 bases from J; junction bases left unmatched: 10. In its sample, this clonotype was seen many times. Its antigen is still unknown. General study results and limits: In simple terms, a model built on 13 V-J features told ophthalmopathy apart from stable hyperthyroidism.

Authors of the study amplified TCR beta CDR3 regions from RNA transcripts. HTBI primers were employed in a first-round RT-PCR of the TCR CDR3. One entry per CDR3 protein, called by TCRdb with MiXCR from the multiplex PCR reads. This table has around 450,000 distinct CDR3 sequences, 15% to 18% appearing once. This rearrangement joins TRBV2 to TRBJ1-1, with 8 nucleotides matching TRBD1. Sequenced: blood. The clonotype comes from a woman between 18 and 30 years old with Graves' hyperthyroidism. The CDR3 sequence: CASRKDREGGAFF. CDR3 DNA sequence: TGTGCCAGCAGGAAGGACAGGGAAGGGGGAGCTTTCTTT.